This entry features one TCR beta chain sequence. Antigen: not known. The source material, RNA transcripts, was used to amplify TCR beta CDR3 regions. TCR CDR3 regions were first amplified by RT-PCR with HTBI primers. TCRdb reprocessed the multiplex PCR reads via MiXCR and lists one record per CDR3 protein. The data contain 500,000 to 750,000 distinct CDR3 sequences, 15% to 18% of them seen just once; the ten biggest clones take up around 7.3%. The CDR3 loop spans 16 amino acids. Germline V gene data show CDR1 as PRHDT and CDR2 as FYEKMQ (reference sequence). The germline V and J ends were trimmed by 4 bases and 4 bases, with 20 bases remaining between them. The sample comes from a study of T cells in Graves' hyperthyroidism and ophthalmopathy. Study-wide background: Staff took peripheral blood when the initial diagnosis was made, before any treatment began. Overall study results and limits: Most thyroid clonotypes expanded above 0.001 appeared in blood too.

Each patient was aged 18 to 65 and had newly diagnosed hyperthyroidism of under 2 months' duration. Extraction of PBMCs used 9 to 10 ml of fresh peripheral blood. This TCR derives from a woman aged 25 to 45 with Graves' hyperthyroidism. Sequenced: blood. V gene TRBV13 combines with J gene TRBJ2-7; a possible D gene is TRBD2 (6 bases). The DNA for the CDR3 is TGTGCCAGCAGCTCCCATCGCCCCGGGACTGGGTACGAGCAGTACTTC. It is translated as CASSSHRPGTGYEQYF.